This T cell receptor (beta chain) is drawn from a study of graft-versus-host responses after intestinal transplantation. At the level of the study: Grafts that recipients had were multivisceral, liver-intestinal, or isolated intestinal transplants. Study observations and caveats: Recipient-marrow GvH clones were detected, some having first appeared in ileum or blood. The study associated peak circulating GvH clone levels with early post-transplant HvG declines.

This clone was seen a single time. What it binds is not known. This table comes from immunoSEQ multiplex PCR, and its TCRdb copy is limited to in-frame clones, with some not included. Among about 94,000 clones listed, more than 85% were seen once. V was shortened by 2 bases and J by 10 bases, with 12 bases between the two germline ends. CDR1 and CDR2 (germline): MNHNS, SASEGT. There are 14 residues in the CDR3. This sequence joins TRBV6-1 and TRBJ1-6; D may be TRBD1 (5 bases). This specimen was unstimulated CD8+ T cells sorted from spleen or lymph node cells, taken before intestinal transplant. The sequence was collected from a human donor who received an intestinal transplant. CDR3: CASSELGGRSPLHF. CDR3 DNA sequence: TGTGCCAGCAGTGAATTGGGGGGAAGGTCACCCCTCCACTTT.